The clone carrying this TCR beta chain came up many times. Its antigen is not known. These data are taken from a study of CD8+CD57+ T cells in acquired aplastic anemia. Sequencing involved patients with CD8+CD57+ cell expansion previously shown by flow cytometry. Everyone among the patients had severe acquired aplastic anemia. Overall study results and limits: Between patients and controls, CD8+ Simpson's diversity did not vary significantly. Overlapping CD8+ CDR3 repertoires of patients and controls contained approximately 28 shared sequences.

Researchers used genomic DNA as the template to profile TCR beta VDJ and CDR3. TCRdb used MiXCR to reprocess the reads, holding one entry per CDR3 protein. The sample has 100,000 to 150,000 distinct CDR3 sequences; 30% to 45% are singletons. V was cut by 2 bases and J by 5 bases, with 12 bases left in between. CDR1 is MNHEY, CDR2 SVGAGI, per germline. The CDR3 sequence is 15 residues long. The chain joins TRBV6-5 to TRBJ1-4; unclear D gene. Sequenced: sorted CD4+, CD8+, or CD8+CD57+ T cells (not recorded which) from PBMCs. This receptor was taken from a human donor with aplastic anemia. CDR3 sequence (DNA): TGTGCCAGCAGTTACAAGGGTCACCTAAATGAAAAACTGTTTTTT. Amino acid sequence: CASSYKGHLNEKLFF.